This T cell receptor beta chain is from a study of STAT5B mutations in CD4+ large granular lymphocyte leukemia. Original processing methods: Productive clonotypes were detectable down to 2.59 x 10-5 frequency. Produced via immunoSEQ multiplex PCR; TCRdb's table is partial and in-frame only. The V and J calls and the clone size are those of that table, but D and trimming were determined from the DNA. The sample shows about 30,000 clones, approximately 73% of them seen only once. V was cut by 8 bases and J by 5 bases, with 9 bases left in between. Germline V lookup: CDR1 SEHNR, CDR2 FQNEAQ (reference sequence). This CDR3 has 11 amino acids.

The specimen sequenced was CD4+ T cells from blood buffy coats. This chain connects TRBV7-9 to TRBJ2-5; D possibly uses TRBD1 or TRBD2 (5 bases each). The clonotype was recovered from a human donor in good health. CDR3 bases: TGTGCCAGCGAAGGGACGGAGACCCAGTACTTC. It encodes CASEGTETQYF. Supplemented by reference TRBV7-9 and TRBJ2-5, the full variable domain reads DTGVSQNPRHKITKRGQNVTFRCDPISEHNRLYWYRQTLGQGPEFLTYFQNEAQLEKSRLLSDRFSAERPKGSFSTLEIQRTEQGDSAMYLCASEGTETQYFGPGTRLLVL.